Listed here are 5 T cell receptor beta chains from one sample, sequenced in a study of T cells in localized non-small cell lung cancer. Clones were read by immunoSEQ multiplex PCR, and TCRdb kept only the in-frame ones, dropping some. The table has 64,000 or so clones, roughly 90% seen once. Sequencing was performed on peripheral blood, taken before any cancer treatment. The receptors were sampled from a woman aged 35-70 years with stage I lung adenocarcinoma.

CDR3 bases: TGCAGTGCCATCCGGGGAAACACCATATATTTT. Translated, it gives CSAIRGNTIYF. The chain has TRBV20-1 and TRBJ1-3; D unclear. Trimming took off 6 bases at V and 4 bases at J, with 7 bases between the two ends. Germline V gene data show CDR1 as DFQATT and CDR2 as SNEGSKA (reference sequence). The CDR3 has 11 residues.

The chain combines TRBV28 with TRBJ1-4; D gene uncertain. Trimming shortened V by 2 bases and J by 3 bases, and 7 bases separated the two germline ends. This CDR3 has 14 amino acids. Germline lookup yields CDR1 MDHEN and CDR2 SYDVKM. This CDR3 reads CASSLGVANEKLFF. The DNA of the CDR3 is TGTGCCAGCAGTTTAGGGGTAGCTAATGAAAAACTGTTTTTT.

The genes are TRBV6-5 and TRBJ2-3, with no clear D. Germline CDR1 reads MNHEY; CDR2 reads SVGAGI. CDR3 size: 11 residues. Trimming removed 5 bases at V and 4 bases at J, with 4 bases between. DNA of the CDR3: TGTGCCAGCAGTACCGCAGATACGCAGTATTTT. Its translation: CASSTADTQYF.

CDR3 sequence reads: CASSLGDRETGELFF. The CDR3 region has the DNA TGCGCCAGCAGCTTGGGGGACAGGGAAACTGGGGAGCTGTTTTTT. This rearrangement joins TRBV5-1 to TRBJ2-2; TRBD1 matches at 9 bases. With 0 bases clipped from V and 8 bases from J, the junction kept 5 bases outside the gene matches. CDR3 length: 15 amino acids. Looked up from germline, CDR1 is SGHRS and CDR2 is YFSETQ.

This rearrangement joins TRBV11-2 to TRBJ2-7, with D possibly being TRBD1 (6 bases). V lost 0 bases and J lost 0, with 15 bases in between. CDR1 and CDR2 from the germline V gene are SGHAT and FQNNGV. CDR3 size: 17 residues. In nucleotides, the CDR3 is TGTGCCAGCAGCTTAGATCCGGCAGGGGTGAGCTCCTACGAGCAGTACTTC. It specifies CASSLDPAGVSSYEQYF.